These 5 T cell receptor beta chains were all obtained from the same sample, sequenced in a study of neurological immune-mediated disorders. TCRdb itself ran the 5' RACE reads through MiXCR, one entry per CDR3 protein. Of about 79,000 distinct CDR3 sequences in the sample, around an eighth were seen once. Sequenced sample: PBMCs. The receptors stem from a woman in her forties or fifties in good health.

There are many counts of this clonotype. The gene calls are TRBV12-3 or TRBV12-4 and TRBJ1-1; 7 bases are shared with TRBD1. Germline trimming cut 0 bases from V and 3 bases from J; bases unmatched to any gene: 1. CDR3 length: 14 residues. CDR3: CASSLAQGDTEAFF. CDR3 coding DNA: TGTGCCAGCAGTTTAGCGCAGGGGGACACTGAAGCTTTCTTT.

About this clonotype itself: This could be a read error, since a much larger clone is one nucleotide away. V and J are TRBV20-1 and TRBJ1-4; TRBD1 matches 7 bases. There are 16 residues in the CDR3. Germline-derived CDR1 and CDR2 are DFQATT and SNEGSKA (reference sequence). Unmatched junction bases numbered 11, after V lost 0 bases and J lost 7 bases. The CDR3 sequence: CSARDFLQGQSEKLFF. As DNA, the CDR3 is TGCAGTGCTAGAGATTTTCTACAGGGGCAAAGTGAAAAACTGTTTTTT.

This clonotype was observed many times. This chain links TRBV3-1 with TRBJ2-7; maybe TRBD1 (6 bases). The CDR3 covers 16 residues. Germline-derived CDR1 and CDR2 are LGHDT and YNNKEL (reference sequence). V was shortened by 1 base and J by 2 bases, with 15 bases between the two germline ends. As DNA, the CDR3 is TGTGCCAGCAGCCAAGGACTCGTGGGGGCGGCCTACGAGCAGTACTTC. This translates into CASSQGLVGAAYEQYF.

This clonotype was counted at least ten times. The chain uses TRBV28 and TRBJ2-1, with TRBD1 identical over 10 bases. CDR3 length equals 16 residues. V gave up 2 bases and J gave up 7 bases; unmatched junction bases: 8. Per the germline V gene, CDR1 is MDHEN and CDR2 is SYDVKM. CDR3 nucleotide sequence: TGTGCCAGCAGTTTAGTCGACAGGGGGCTGAGGAATGAGCAGTTCTTC. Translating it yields CASSLVDRGLRNEQFF.

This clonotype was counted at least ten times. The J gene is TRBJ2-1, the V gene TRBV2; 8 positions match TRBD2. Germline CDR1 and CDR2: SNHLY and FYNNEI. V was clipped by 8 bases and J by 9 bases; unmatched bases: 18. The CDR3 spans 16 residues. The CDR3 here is CASFRGGGRSFGEQFF. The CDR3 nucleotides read TGTGCCAGCTTTCGGGGTGGCGGGAGGTCGTTTGGTGAGCAGTTCTTC.